This is a list of T cell receptor beta chains from one sample in a study of neurological immune-mediated disorders. TCRdb re-analysed the 5' RACE reads in MiXCR, keeping a single row per CDR3 protein. The sample holds over 30,000 distinct CDR3 sequences, about 13% seen once. The sample comprised PBMCs. Receptor source: a woman aged 40 to 50 in good health. The CDR3 runs from the conserved cysteine through the conserved F or W. The order of the fields is D gene, clone size, V gene, J gene, CDR3 protein, CDR3 DNA. D genes are given only for firm matches. For some rows the clone size is stated as once, few or many, or as a class when expanded; others skip it.

D: -; size: many; V: TRBV6-2/TRBV6-3; J: TRBJ2-6; CDR3: CASSYSPEGANVLTF; DNA: TGTGCCAGCAGTTACTCCCCGGAGGGGGCCAACGTCCTGACTTTC
D: -; size: many; V: TRBV29-1; J: TRBJ2-3; CDR3: CSGRLNSDTQYF; DNA: TGCAGCGGGAGATTAAATTCAGATACGCAGTATTTT
D: -; size: -; V: TRBV27; J: TRBJ1-6; CDR3: CASSPWGSSYNSPLHF; DNA: TGTGCCAGCAGTCCGTGGGGCAGCTCCTATAATTCACCCCTCCACTTT
D: -; size: many; V: TRBV7-2; J: TRBJ2-5; CDR3: CASSLAGGWETQYF; DNA: TGTGCCAGCAGCTTAGCAGGGGGATGGGAGACCCAGTACTTC
D: -; size: -; V: TRBV12-3/TRBV12-4; J: TRBJ2-2; CDR3: CASSLAGQNIGELFF; DNA: TGTGCCAGCAGTCTCGCTGGACAGAACATCGGGGAGCTGTTTTTT
D: TRBD2; size: many; V: TRBV7-3; J: TRBJ2-1; CDR3: CASSSGLAGEIEQFF; DNA: TGTGCCAGCAGCTCGGGACTAGCGGGAGAGATTGAGCAGTTCTTC
D: TRBD2; size: -; V: TRBV2; J: TRBJ2-3; CDR3: CASSDGRDTQYF; DNA: TGTGCCAGCAGTGACGGGAGGGATACGCAGTATTTT
D: -; size: few; V: TRBV5-4; J: TRBJ2-3; CDR3: CASSPGRGGTDTQYF; DNA: TGTGCCAGCAGCCCCGGGCGAGGGGGCACAGATACGCAGTATTTT
D: -; size: few; V: TRBV6-5; J: TRBJ2-2; CDR3: CASSYRPPGTGELFF; DNA: TGTGCCAGCAGTTACCGGCCCCCGGGCACCGGGGAGCTGTTTTTT
D: -; size: many; V: TRBV15; J: TRBJ2-7; CDR3: CATSPRTDSIGEQYF; DNA: TGTGCCACCAGCCCTCGGACAGATTCGATCGGGGAGCAGTACTTC
D: -; size: many; V: TRBV20-1; J: TRBJ2-7; CDR3: CSARAYRGRIYEQYF; DNA: TGCAGTGCTAGAGCTTACCGAGGGAGGATTTACGAGCAGTACTTC
D: -; size: many; V: TRBV11-1; J: TRBJ1-1; CDR3: CASRFSAGTANTEAFF; DNA: TGTGCCAGCAGATTTTCAGCCGGGACGGCGAACACTGAAGCTTTCTTT
D: -; size: many; V: TRBV5-1; J: TRBJ2-1; CDR3: CASRPGTYNEQFF; DNA: TGCGCCAGCAGACCGGGAACCTACAATGAGCAGTTCTTC
D: -; size: many; V: TRBV10-2; J: TRBJ2-6; CDR3: CASSEIRSGANVLTF; DNA: TGCGCCAGCAGTGAGATCCGCTCTGGGGCCAACGTCCTGACTTTC
D: -; size: few; V: TRBV5-1; J: TRBJ2-3; CDR3: CASQMYGGFPDTQYF; DNA: TGCGCCAGCCAAATGTACGGGGGCTTCCCAGATACGCAGTATTTT
D: -; size: -; V: TRBV18; J: TRBJ1-5; CDR3: CASSQSRTNQPQHF; DNA: TGTGCCAGCTCACAATCCAGGACCAATCAGCCCCAGCATTTT
D: -; size: few; V: TRBV7-3; J: TRBJ2-1; CDR3: CASSWDALSNEQFF; DNA: TGTGCCAGCTCTTGGGACGCCTTAAGTAATGAGCAGTTCTTC
D: -; size: many; V: TRBV5-6; J: TRBJ2-4; CDR3: CASSPLNIQYF; DNA: TGTGCCAGCAGCCCTTTAAACATTCAGTACTTC
D: -; size: -; V: TRBV20-1; J: TRBJ2-1; CDR3: CSARDREISYDEQFF; DNA: TGCAGTGCTAGAGACAGGGAGATCTCCTACGATGAGCAGTTCTTC
D: TRBD1; size: -; V: TRBV10-3; J: TRBJ1-2; CDR3: CATGQGHNYGYTF; DNA: TGTGCCACTGGACAGGGGCATAACTATGGCTACACCTTC
D: TRBD1; size: many; V: TRBV10-2; J: TRBJ2-2; CDR3: CASSEFRGSTGELFF; DNA: TGCGCCAGCAGTGAGTTCAGGGGGAGCACCGGGGAGCTGTTTTTT
D: -; size: many; V: TRBV12-3/TRBV12-4; J: TRBJ1-5; CDR3: CASSFRVVGNQPQHF; DNA: TGTGCCAGCAGTTTCCGGGTAGTAGGCAATCAGCCCCAGCATTTT
D: -; size: many; V: TRBV7-8; J: TRBJ1-2; CDR3: CASSLSRGHYGYTF; DNA: TGTGCCAGCAGCTTATCGCGGGGGCACTATGGCTACACCTTC
D: -; size: once; V: TRBV10-3; J: TRBJ2-7; CDR3: CAIREGSEQYF; DNA: TGTGCCATCAGGGAGGGTTCCGAGCAGTACTTC
D: -; size: few; V: TRBV6-1; J: TRBJ1-2; CDR3: CASSYTGGYTF; DNA: TGTGCCAGCAGTTACACAGGTGGCTACACCTTC
D: TRBD2; size: many; V: TRBV7-8; J: TRBJ2-7; CDR3: CASSLETSGIEQYF; DNA: TGTGCCAGCAGCTTAGAGACTAGCGGGATCGAGCAGTACTTC
D: -; size: many; V: TRBV12-3/TRBV12-4; J: TRBJ2-1; CDR3: CASSFLYGNEQFF; DNA: TGTGCCAGCAGTTTTCTTTACGGCAATGAGCAGTTCTTC
D: -; size: -; V: TRBV20-1; J: TRBJ1-1; CDR3: CSDTPKKGVTLGEAFF; DNA: TGCAGTGATACCCCGAAGAAGGGGGTCACTCTCGGGGAAGCTTTCTTT
D: -; size: many; V: TRBV9; J: TRBJ1-2; CDR3: CASSVAPLAAYGYTF; DNA: TGTGCCAGCAGCGTAGCTCCCCTGGCAGCTTATGGCTACACCTTC
D: -; size: many; V: TRBV6-2/TRBV6-3; J: TRBJ2-6; CDR3: CASSHDTSGANVLTF; DNA: TGTGCCAGCAGCCATGACACTTCTGGGGCCAACGTCCTGACTTTC
D: -; size: many; V: TRBV6-1; J: TRBJ1-4; CDR3: CASTDGVSGKLFF; DNA: TGTGCCAGCACCGACGGGGTTTCGGGAAAACTGTTTTTT
D: -; size: -; V: TRBV20-1; J: TRBJ2-7; CDR3: CSADSPEGPHEQYF; DNA: TGCAGTGCTGACTCCCCCGAGGGCCCCCACGAGCAGTACTTC
D: -; size: many; V: TRBV7-2; J: TRBJ2-5; CDR3: CASSLVGSRAQYF; DNA: TGTGCCAGCAGCTTAGTGGGCTCCCGTGCCCAGTACTTC
D: -; size: many; V: TRBV7-8; J: TRBJ1-2; CDR3: CASSPRTVNYGYTF; DNA: TGTGCCAGCAGCCCCAGGACGGTTAACTATGGCTACACCTTC
D: TRBD1; size: many; V: TRBV5-1; J: TRBJ1-1; CDR3: CASIHRGYYTEAFF; DNA: TGCGCCAGCATTCACAGGGGATATTACACTGAAGCTTTCTTT
D: -; size: many; V: TRBV13; J: TRBJ1-1; CDR3: CASSLRIGPEAFF; DNA: TGTGCCAGCAGCTTACGGATCGGGCCTGAAGCTTTCTTT
D: TRBD2; size: many; V: TRBV12-3/TRBV12-4; J: TRBJ2-7; CDR3: CASSSSGNSYEQYF; DNA: TGTGCCAGCAGTTCTAGCGGGAACTCCTACGAGCAGTACTTC